In its sample, the clone carrying this T cell receptor (beta chain) was seen many times. RNA transcripts were the template for amplifying TCR beta CDR3 regions. A first-round RT-PCR of the TCR CDR3 used the HTBI primer set. In TCRdb, the multiplex PCR reads were re-called with MiXCR into one record per CDR3 protein. The repertoire holds roughly 520,000 distinct CDR3 sequences, with roughly a quarter as singletons. The CDR3 length is 16 residues. Germline CDR1 reads SEHNR; CDR2 reads FQNEAQ (reference sequence). Trimming removed 2 bases from V and 6 bases from J, with 20 bases in between. The sample belongs to a study of T cells in Graves' hyperthyroidism and ophthalmopathy.

The sequence was obtained from a woman in her 30s with Graves' ophthalmopathy. The specimen was blood. The chain couples TRBV7-9 to TRBJ2-7; D possibly uses TRBD1 or TRBD2 (6 bases each). The chain's CDR3 is CASSLRGQGLEGEQYF. The CDR3 DNA reads as TGTGCCAGCAGCTTACGGGGGCAGGGGTTGGAGGGCGAGCAGTACTTC.